This T cell receptor beta chain was recovered during a study of cytomegalovirus exposure and HLA in healthy donors. Primers for the PCR totalled 60 Vbeta and 13 Jbeta. Libraries were prepared by immunoSEQ multiplex PCR; TCRdb keeps only in-frame clonotypes and omits some of them. Its listing shows some 200,000 clones. This CDR3 has 16 amino acids. Germline V gene lookup returns CDR1 MDHEN and CDR2 SYDVKM. The ends lost 5 bases at V and 3 bases at J; junction bases unmatched: 10. The source material was PBMCs. The source is a girl aged 2-10 years in good health and CMV-seropositive. The rearrangement uses TRBV28 and TRBJ1-3; TRBD1 agrees at 7 bases. The CDR3 nucleotides are TGTGCCAGCAGTCCAGAAGACAGGGCCGGTGGAAACACCATATATTTT. Its translation: CASSPEDRAGGNTIYF.